This is a list of T cell receptor beta chains from one sample in a study of cytomegalovirus exposure and HLA in healthy donors. Some clones are missing from TCRdb's copy, which holds only in-frame ones; the method was immunoSEQ multiplex PCR. Among roughly 100,000 clones, under 80% were seen once, and the ten largest hold roughly 4%. The sequencing input was PBMCs. The receptors derive from a man aged 40-49 years in good health and CMV-seronegative. CDR3s include the opening cysteine and the closing phenylalanine or tryptophan. D genes are given only for firm matches. Expanded clones get a size class; other rows say once, few or many, or leave the size out.

J	size	D	V	DNA	CDR3
TRBJ1-1	NA	NA	TRBV27	TGTGCCAGCAGCCGAGGGGGTGCTGAAGCTTTCTTT	CASSRGGAEAFF
TRBJ1-1	NA	TRBD1	TRBV7-8	TGTGCCAGCAGCTTAACGGACAGGGGCGCTGAAGCTTTCTTT	CASSLTDRGAEAFF
TRBJ1-1	NA	NA	TRBV28	TGTGCCAGCAGGCCTCCCGGGACACGGAACACTGAAGCTTTCTTT	CASRPPGTRNTEAFF
TRBJ1-4	NA	NA	TRBV18	TGTGCCAGCTCACCAGACTTGGGGACATCCTTAAGGACTAATGAAAAACTGTTTTTT	CASSPDLGTSLRTNEKLFF
TRBJ1-6	NA	NA	TRBV4-2	TGTGCCAGCAGCCATGGTTCTTCGACAGCTAATTCACCCCTCCACTTT	CASSHGSSTANSPLHF
TRBJ1-2	NA	NA	TRBV7-3	TGTGCCAGCAGCACGGGACTCCTTGGATCCGGCTACACCTTC	CASSTGLLGSGYTF
TRBJ2-3	NA	TRBD2	TRBV2	TGTGCCAGCAAAAGGACTAGCGATGCGGATACGCAGTATTTT	CASKRTSDADTQYF
TRBJ2-1	NA	TRBD2	TRBV9	TGTGCCAGCAGCGTTGGCGGGGGTTCAAATGAGCAGTTCTTC	CASSVGGGSNEQFF
TRBJ1-1	NA	NA	TRBV18	TGTGCCAGCTCACCACGCTGGGAGGGAGCTTCTGAAGCTTTCTTT	CASSPRWEGASEAFF
TRBJ1-4	NA	NA	TRBV7-9	TGTGCCAGCAGCTTCAGGACACCGCCTAATGAAAAACTGTTTTTT	CASSFRTPPNEKLFF
TRBJ1-1	NA	NA	TRBV11-2	TGTGCCAGCAGCTTAACTACGAACACTGAAGCTTTCTTT	CASSLTTNTEAFF
TRBJ1-2	once	TRBD1	TRBV7-2	TGTGCCAGCAGCCTGAGACAGGGGAACTATGGCTACACCTTC	CASSLRQGNYGYTF
TRBJ1-6	NA	TRBD1	TRBV28	TGTGCCAGCACCCCGGGACAGGGACATTCACCCCTCCACTTT	CASTPGQGHSPLHF
TRBJ1-4	NA	NA	TRBV28	TGTGCCAGCAGTTCCTTCCATGACAGTGCAACTAATGAAAAACTGTTTTTT	CASSSFHDSATNEKLFF
TRBJ2-7	NA	NA	TRBV25-1	TGTGCCAGCAGCGTTAACTACGAGCAGTACTTC	CASSVNYEQYF
TRBJ2-5	once	NA	TRBV27	TGTGCCAGCAGGGCTCAGGGCTCAGAGACCCAGTACTTC	CASRAQGSETQYF
TRBJ2-5	NA	TRBD2	TRBV12-5	TGTGCTAGTGGTTTGGGGCTAGCGGGGGGGCCGGGGACCCAGTACTTC	CASGLGLAGGPGTQYF
TRBJ2-7	NA	NA	TRBV2	TGTGCCAGCAGTGACCTACCTACAGGTACCGAGCAGTACTTC	CASSDLPTGTEQYF
TRBJ1-1	NA	NA	TRBV6-4	TGTGCCAGCAGAACTACTGCAGCCAACACTGAAGCTTTCTTT	CASRTTAANTEAFF
TRBJ1-5	few	NA	TRBV10-3	TGTGCCATCAGTGGGGGACAAATGGATCAGCCCCAGCATTTT	CAISGGQMDQPQHF
TRBJ1-2	NA	TRBD1	TRBV10-3	TGTGCCACGGGACAGGGCTTCTATGGCTACACCTTC	CATGQGFYGYTF
TRBJ2-2	NA	TRBD2	TRBV10-3	TGTGCCATCAGTGAAAGTGGCGGGGGGCCCCTTAACACCGGGGAGCTGTTTTTT	CAISESGGGPLNTGELFF
TRBJ2-3	few	NA	TRBV6-5	TGTGCCAGCAGTTACTCACAGCGGGTTAGCACAGATACGCAGTATTTT	CASSYSQRVSTDTQYF
TRBJ2-2	NA	TRBD2	TRBV7-7	TGTGCCAGCAGCCCTCTCGGCGCGGGGGTTGGTACCGGGGAGCTGTTTTTT	CASSPLGAGVGTGELFF
TRBJ2-3	NA	NA	TRBV30	TGTGCCTGGAGCCATCAGGGCGGCACAGATACGCAGTATTTT	CAWSHQGGTDTQYF
TRBJ2-4	NA	TRBD1	TRBV30	TGTGCCTGGAGTGAGGGACAGGGGGCCAAAAACATTCAGTACTTC	CAWSEGQGAKNIQYF
TRBJ1-4	NA	NA	TRBV7-9	TGTGCCAGCAGTCGCTCGGGGGGCGGTGAAAAACTGTTTTTT	CASSRSGGGEKLFF
TRBJ1-2	NA	TRBD1	TRBV2	TGTGCCAGCAGCCAGACGTCCTTAGCCGGGACAGGGGAAGGCTACACCTTC	CASSQTSLAGTGEGYTF
TRBJ1-3	NA	NA	TRBV15	TGTGCCACCAGCAGAGATCCGCCAGTCTCTGGAAACACCATATATTTT	CATSRDPPVSGNTIYF
TRBJ1-2	NA	NA	TRBV28	TGTGCCAGCAGTCCCCAGCGACGCTATGGCTACACCTTC	CASSPQRRYGYTF
TRBJ2-1	few	TRBD2	TRBV25-1	TGTGCCAGCAGTGAAGAGCGGGGGACTTACAATGAGCAGTTCTTC	CASSEERGTYNEQFF
TRBJ2-3	NA	NA	TRBV20-1	TGCAGTGCTGGTAGAGATACGCAGTATTTT	CSAGRDTQYF
TRBJ2-5	NA	TRBD1	TRBV27	TGTGCCAGCAGGGGGACAGTCCAAGAGACCCAGTACTTC	CASRGTVQETQYF
TRBJ2-3	NA	TRBD2	TRBV9	TGTGCCAGCAGCGTAGGGCAGGCTAGCGGGGGAACCGCAGATACGCAGTATTTT	CASSVGQASGGTADTQYF
TRBJ1-1	once	NA	TRBV6-1	TGTGCCAGCAGTCCACAACAGGGACTGAACACTGAAGCTTTCTTT	CASSPQQGLNTEAFF
TRBJ2-5	NA	TRBD2	TRBV5-1	TGCGCCAGCAGCTTGATCAGGGGACTAGCGGTGACGGAGACCCAGTACTTC	CASSLIRGLAVTETQYF
TRBJ1-4	NA	NA	TRBV28	TGTGCCAGCAGTTTAGAGGGTTGGGAAAAACTGTTTTTT	CASSLEGWEKLFF
TRBJ1-2	NA	NA	TRBV4-2	TGTGCCAGCAGCCAGAGCAATTATGGCTACACCTTC	CASSQSNYGYTF
TRBJ1-1	NA	NA	TRBV7-6	TGTGCCAGCAGCCCTCCCCGGGGTGGGAGCACTGAAGTTTTCTTT	CASSPPRGGSTEVFF
TRBJ1-4	NA	TRBD1	TRBV19	TGTGCCAGTAGTCTTGGACAGGGATTTGAAAAACTGTTTTTT	CASSLGQGFEKLFF
TRBJ1-1	few	NA	TRBV7-9	TGTGCCAGCAGCTTAGGACAGGTGAACACTGAAGCTTTCTTT	CASSLGQVNTEAFF
TRBJ1-5	few	TRBD1	TRBV4-3	TGCGCCAGCAGCCACGACAGGGGGAATCAGCCCCAGCATTTT	CASSHDRGNQPQHF
TRBJ2-2	NA	TRBD1	TRBV29-1	TGCAGCGTCGGAGGGACAGGGGGGACCGGGGAGCTGTTTTTT	CSVGGTGGTGELFF
TRBJ1-1	NA	TRBD1	TRBV30	TGTGCCTGGAGTCTATACCAGGGGGCTGAAGCTTTCTTT	CAWSLYQGAEAFF
TRBJ1-1	NA	NA	TRBV5-4	TGTGCCAGCAGCTTGCGACAGCTTCAATTCAGGGGTGTCACTGAAGCTTTCTTT	CASSLRQLQFRGVTEAFF
TRBJ1-1	NA	NA	TRBV7-2	TGTGCCAGCAGCAGACAGCTGAGCACTGAAGCTTTCTTT	CASSRQLSTEAFF
TRBJ2-2	NA	NA	TRBV7-9	TGTGCCAGCAGCTTATATAGCAGGGGCGCAGGGGAGCTGTTTTTT	CASSLYSRGAGELFF
TRBJ2-3	NA	NA	TRBV9	TGTGCCAGCAGCGTAGGACTAGGGCGAGATACGCAGTATTTT	CASSVGLGRDTQYF